What follows are 24 T cell receptor beta chains derived from one specimen sequenced in a study of Ad26.COV2.S vaccination and SARS-CoV-2 variants. Measured with immunoSEQ multiplex PCR; TCRdb has only the in-frame clones, and not every one. The table shows about 350,000 clones, with 88% occurring only once. Sample treatment: 15 to 20 received Ad26.COV2.S at low or high dose, single or two shots; about 5 received placebo; per-sample allocation not given. Each sample was drawn 63 days after the first injection (of vaccine or placebo). The material was peripheral blood, obtained in a trial of Ad26.COV2.S vaccine versus placebo. The receptors here all came from a person between 18 and 60 years old who received the Ad26.COV2.S COVID-19 vaccine or a placebo.

This chain connects TRBV7-2 to TRBJ1-2; possible D gene TRBD1, 5 bases. V was cut by 1 base and J by 6 bases, with 12 bases left in between. This CDR3 is built from 14 residues. Germline V lookup: CDR1 SGHTA, CDR2 FQGNSA. CDR3 region: CASSLDRRVHGYTF. CDR3 sequence (DNA): TGTGCCAGCAGCTTAGATCGCAGGGTACATGGCTACACCTTC.

CDR3 sequence: CASRPMTGVNTEAFF. The CDR3 nucleotides are TGTGCCAGCAGGCCTATGACAGGGGTGAACACTGAAGCTTTCTTT. J is TRBJ1-1 and V is TRBV7-2, with 8 bases identical to TRBD1. CDR3 size: 15 residues. After removal of 6 bases from V and 0 bases from J, the junction contained 6 bases not matched to a gene. CDR1 SGHTA and CDR2 FQGNSA come from the germline V gene.

The V call is TRBV5-1, the J call TRBJ2-7; 7 bases are shared with TRBD1. Germline V gene lookup returns CDR1 SGHRS and CDR2 YFSETQ. This CDR3 region has 14 residues. After removal of 0 bases from V and 3 bases from J, the junction contained 3 bases not matched to a gene. CDR3 DNA: TGCGCCAGCAGCTTGGGGGGACAGATCTACGAGCAGTACTTC. Protein: CASSLGGQIYEQYF. The full variable domain, completed using reference TRBV5-1 and TRBJ2-7, is KAGVTQTPRYLIKTRGQQVTLSCSPISGHRSVSWYQQTPGQGLQFLFEYFSETQRNKGNFPGRFSGRQFSNSRSEMNVSTLELGDSALYLCASSLGGQIYEQYFGPGTRLTVT.

The V call is TRBV5-4, the J call TRBJ2-2; 11 bases line up with TRBD2. The trim removed 4 bases at V and 4 bases at J, leaving 9 bases unmatched. This CDR3 is built from 17 residues. Germline CDR1 and CDR2: SGHNT and YYREEE (reference sequence). The CDR3: CASSRFGLAGGTGELFF. In DNA form, the CDR3 reads TGTGCCAGCAGCCGCTTTGGGCTAGCGGGAGGCACCGGGGAGCTGTTTTTT.

The J gene is TRBJ2-2, the V gene TRBV6-6, with 7 positions matching TRBD1. V trimming: 4 bases; J trimming: 3 bases; junction bases outside the gene matches: 5. The CDR3 spans 15 residues. Germline loops: CDR1 MNHNY, CDR2 SVGAGI (reference sequence). The CDR3 region has the DNA TGTGCCAGCAGTTCAAGGGGGCGCGACACCGGGGAGCTGTTTTTT. Protein product: CASSSRGRDTGELFF.

The chain carries TRBV19 and TRBJ1-1; 8 bases agree with TRBD1. V was clipped by 8 bases and J by 3 bases; unmatched bases: 8. The germline V gene has CDR1 LNHDA and CDR2 SQIVND (reference sequence). The length of the CDR3 is 14 residues. The CDR3 loop reads CASSLETGDTEAFF. The CDR3 bases are TGTGCCAGTTCGCTCGAGACAGGGGACACTGAAGCTTTCTTT.

J is TRBJ1-1 and V is TRBV9; weak D call: TRBD1 (5 bases). The CDR3 is 15 residues long. Trimming removed 0 bases at V and 3 bases at J, with 12 bases between. The germline CDR1 and CDR2 sequences are SGDLS and YYNGEE. As DNA, the CDR3 is TGTGCCAGCAGCGTAGATGGGGGTTTGGACACTGAAGCTTTCTTT. Its protein product is CASSVDGGLDTEAFF.

The chain links TRBV4-3 to TRBJ1-3; no firm D call. The V and J ends lost 0 bases and 0 bases respectively, with 9 bases between them. This CDR3 spans 16 amino acids. Germline assignment: CDR1 LGHNA and CDR2 YSLEER. Here the CDR3 DNA reads TGCGCCAGCAGCCAAGAGCCCTCGAGCTCTGGAAACACCATATATTTT. It is translated as CASSQEPSSSGNTIYF.

The chain is built from TRBV19 and TRBJ1-3, with TRBD1 as a possible D gene (5 bases). CDR1 and CDR2 from the germline V gene are LNHDA and SQIVND (reference sequence). The CDR3 totals 15 residues. Trimming stripped 4 bases from V and 1 base from J, with 11 bases between. The CDR3 region has the DNA TGTGCCAGTAGTACCCAAGGGGCGTCTGGAAACACCATATATTTT. This codes for CASSTQGASGNTIYF.

The chain is built from TRBV7-3 and TRBJ2-5, with TRBD2 matching over 8 bases. Germline trimming cut 2 bases from V and 9 bases from J; bases unmatched to any gene: 11. The length of the CDR3 is 15 residues. From germline, CDR1 is SGHTA and CDR2 FQGTGA. The DNA of the CDR3 is TGTGCCAGCAGCTTAGATCGAAACCCCGGGGGGGCCCAGTACTTC. Residues: CASSLDRNPGGAQYF. The entire variable domain, with the rest obtained from reference TRBV7-3 and TRBJ2-5, is as follows: GAGVSQTPSNKVTEKGKYVELRCDPISGHTALYWYRQSLGQGPEFLIYFQGTGAADDSGLPNDRFFAVRPEGSVSTLKIQRTERGDSAVYLCASSLDRNPGGAQYFGPGTRLLVL.

This clone appeared a single time. The chain links TRBV4-1 to TRBJ2-2; D is unresolved. Germline-derived CDR1 and CDR2 are MGHRA and YSYEKL. The CDR3 covers 15 residues. Trimming cost V 4 bases and J 6 bases, with 15 bases left between them. The CDR3 DNA reads TGCGCCAGCAGCCCCCAGGTTCCCTCCGCCGGGGAGCTGTTTTTT. Translating gives CASSPQVPSAGELFF.

The V call is TRBV6-1, the J call TRBJ2-1; D ambiguous. V was pared by 2 bases and J by 4 bases, with 15 bases between. The length of the CDR3 is 16 residues. Germline lookup yields CDR1 MNHNS and CDR2 SASEGT. In nucleotides, the CDR3 is TGTGCCAGCAGTGAAAATGGATGGGGTTCATACAATGAGCAGTTCTTC. Its protein product is CASSENGWGSYNEQFF.

The chain is built from TRBV27 and TRBJ1-1; TRBD1 matches 8 bases. V was clipped by 3 bases and J by 0 bases; unmatched bases: 15. The germline CDR1 and CDR2 sequences are MNHEY and SMNVEV (reference sequence). The CDR3 sequence is 19 residues long. The CDR3 coding sequence is TGTGCCAGCAGTTTTTCAGGGGGCAGAGGGGCTTTTATGAACACTGAAGCTTTCTTT. It codes for CASSFSGGRGAFMNTEAFF.

The chain links TRBV4-1 to TRBJ2-3, with TRBD2 identical over 8 bases. The CDR3 extends over 16 amino acids. Germline assignment: CDR1 MGHRA and CDR2 YSYEKL. V was pared by 0 bases and J by 2 bases, with 4 bases of the junction left unmatched. The CDR3 sequence: CASSQEQRGPTDTQYF. CDR3 in DNA: TGCGCCAGCAGCCAAGAACAGCGGGGGCCCACAGATACGCAGTATTTT.

This clone was counted a single time. The chain combines TRBV28 with TRBJ2-2; D gene unclear. This CDR3 comprises 14 residues. Germline V lookup: CDR1 MDHEN, CDR2 SYDVKM. V shed 3 bases and J shed 6 bases, with 11 bases lying between them. CDR3 sequence reads: CASSLRGFAGELFF. DNA for the CDR3: TGTGCCAGCAGTTTGCGTGGGTTCGCCGGGGAGCTGTTTTTT.

J is TRBJ2-3 and V is TRBV5-1, with D unresolved. The V gene's germline CDR1 is SGHRS and CDR2 YFSETQ. The CDR3 extends over 13 amino acids. Trimming removed 4 bases at V and 5 bases at J, with 11 bases between. CDR3 protein: CASSPGREDTQYF. In DNA form, the CDR3 reads TGCGCCAGCAGCCCTGGAAGGGAAGATACGCAGTATTTT.

This chain links TRBV14 with TRBJ2-2; no clear D. Germline V gene data show CDR1 as SGHDN and CDR2 as FVKESK. V was pared by 4 bases and J by 3 bases, with 18 bases between. The length of the CDR3 is 17 residues. The CDR3 DNA follows: TGTGCCAGCAGCCCCCGACCGTTACCACTTTACACCGGGGAGCTGTTTTTT. This sequence encodes CASSPRPLPLYTGELFF.

The chain recombines TRBV27 with TRBJ2-1; 10 bases are shared with TRBD2. Trimming at V came to 5 bases and at J to 7 bases, leaving 8 bases not matched to a gene. This CDR3 is built from 15 residues. Germline CDR1 is MNHEY and CDR2 is SMNVEV (reference sequence). The CDR3 here is CASSPGTSDLNEQFF. The CDR3 DNA reads as TGTGCCAGCAGTCCCGGGACTAGCGATCTAAATGAGCAGTTCTTC.

The V call is TRBV7-3, the J call TRBJ1-2, with D possibly matching TRBD1 (5 bases). Germline V gene lookup returns CDR1 SGHTA and CDR2 FQGTGA. The CDR3 has 14 residues. V lost 2 bases and J 5 bases, leaving 12 bases between the germline ends. The CDR3 protein is CASSLGAAEYGYTF. CDR3 bases: TGTGCCAGCAGCTTAGGGGCAGCGGAATATGGCTACACCTTC.

The V gene is TRBV9, the J gene TRBJ2-2; TRBD2 agrees at 9 bases. V dropped 4 bases and J dropped 2; count of bases not matched to a gene: 6. The length of the CDR3 is 16 residues. Looked up from germline, CDR1 is SGDLS and CDR2 is YYNGEE. The CDR3: CASSKGLAQNTGELFF. The CDR3 nucleotides are TGTGCCAGCAGCAAAGGACTAGCGCAAAACACCGGGGAGCTGTTTTTT.

The rearrangement uses TRBV6-2 or TRBV6-3 and TRBJ2-7; D could derive from TRBD1 or TRBD2 (5 bases each). There are 15 residues in the CDR3. The V end lost 6 bases, the J end lost 2 bases, and 17 bases lay between the germline ends. CDR1 and CDR2 from the germline V gene are MNHEY and SVGEGT. CDR3 DNA: TGTGCCAGCAGCCCTTGGCAGGGAGTAGCCTACGAGCAGTACTTC. Its translation: CASSPWQGVAYEQYF.

The V call is TRBV6-6, the J call TRBJ2-7; D possibly matches TRBD1 or TRBD2 (7 bases each). The CDR3 covers 14 residues. V lost 7 bases, J lost 2 bases, and 15 bases lay in between. Germline V gives CDR1 MNHNY, CDR2 SVGAGI (reference sequence). The chain's CDR3 is CASNQQGTTYEQYF. CDR3 DNA: TGTGCCAGCAACCAACAGGGGACTACCTACGAGCAGTACTTC.

The V and J genes are TRBV5-1 and TRBJ1-4, with TRBD1 matching 8 bases. There are 14 residues in the CDR3. CDR1 and CDR2 from the germline V gene are SGHRS and YFSETQ. Trimming removed 4 bases from V and 8 bases from J; junction bases left unmatched: 7. Here the CDR3 DNA reads TGCGCCAGCAGCCGGACAGGGAATGAGGAAAAACTGTTTTTT. Its protein is CASSRTGNEEKLFF.

This clone appeared once. V gene TRBV2 combines with J gene TRBJ1-2; D perhaps matches TRBD1 (5 bases). V lost 6 bases, J lost 0 bases, and 8 bases lay in between. Germline V gene sequence: CDR1 SNHLY, CDR2 FYNNEI. The CDR3 is made up of 13 amino acids. DNA of the CDR3: TGTGCCAGCAGACAGGAAACTAACTATGGCTACACCTTC. Protein product: CASRQETNYGYTF.